A single sample gave rise to the 9 T cell receptor beta chains below, sequenced in a study of response to subunit inactivated influenza vaccine. Via MiXCR, TCRdb re-called the RT-PCR reads, giving one row per CDR3 protein. This table has some 850,000 distinct CDR3 sequences, approximately 18% appearing once. Material: PBMCs from blood, obtained 5 days after vaccination. The receptor set was obtained from a middle-aged man who received an inactivated influenza vaccine.

This clonotype occurred many times. V is TRBV12-3 or TRBV12-4 and J is TRBJ2-3; unclear D gene. The CDR3 has 13 residues. Trimming shortened V by 4 bases and J by 0 bases, and 5 bases separated the two germline ends. CDR3 amino acids: CASSSVSTDTQYF. The CDR3 nucleotides read TGTGCCAGCAGTTCAGTCAGCACAGATACGCAGTATTTT.

In regard to this clonotype: A junction end diverges from the germline sequence, so it may reflect a read error. The V and J genes are TRBV2 and TRBJ2-7; possibly TRBD1 for D (5 bases). The CDR3 totals 12 residues. Germline CDR1 is SNHLY and CDR2 is FYNNEI. CDR3 protein: CASSEAARDKQF. CDR3 DNA sequence: TGTGCCAGCAGTGAAGCGGCCAGGGATAAACAATTC.

This chain uses TRBV18 with TRBJ2-1, with TRBD2 matching 13 bases. Germline V gene lookup returns CDR1 KGHSH and CDR2 LQKENI. V was clipped by 2 bases and J by 9 bases; unmatched bases: 7. The CDR3 has 16 residues. The DNA for the CDR3 is TGTGCCAGCTCACCAGACGAACTAGCGGGAGGGCTTGAGCAGTTCTTC. It encodes CASSPDELAGGLEQFF.

In nucleotides, the CDR3 is TGTGCCATCAGTTCCACCGGTGGCGAGACCCAGTACTTC. Protein sequence: CAISSTGGETQYF. The chain recombines TRBV10-3 with TRBJ2-5; the D is unclear. Trimming removed 5 bases at V and 5 bases at J, with 12 bases between. Germline V gene lookup returns CDR1 ENHRY and CDR2 SYGVKD. The CDR3 consists of 13 residues.

The rearrangement uses TRBV11-1 and TRBJ2-1; 14 positions match TRBD2. The CDR3 is made up of 19 amino acids. Germline CDR1 reads SGHAT; CDR2 reads FQDESV (reference sequence). V lost 3 bases to trimming and J lost 0 bases; unmatched junction nucleotides: 7. The CDR3: CASSFPGLAGALSYNEQFF. The CDR3 DNA reads as TGTGCCAGCAGCTTTCCGGGACTAGCGGGAGCTCTCTCCTACAATGAGCAGTTCTTC.

This clonotype was found a few times. The chain has TRBV2 and TRBJ1-2, with no clear D. Germline lookup yields CDR1 SNHLY and CDR2 FYNNEI. The V gene lost 8 bases and the J gene lost 2 bases, with 12 bases spanning the gap. The CDR3 is made up of 13 amino acids. CDR3 protein: CASLETRNYGYTF. The CDR3 DNA reads as TGTGCCAGCCTGGAGACTCGGAACTATGGCTACACCTTC.

The J gene is TRBJ2-7, the V gene TRBV28; 7 bases are shared with TRBD2. Trimming at V came to 8 bases and at J to 4 bases, leaving 8 bases not matched to a gene. Germline values: CDR1 MDHEN, CDR2 SYDVKM. This CDR3 comprises 13 residues. In nucleotides, the CDR3 is TGTGCCAGCCGGTGGGAGGGCCCGTACGAGCAGTACTTC. It translates to CASRWEGPYEQYF.

The CDR3 DNA follows: TGTGCCAGCGGAGGCACCTATGGCTACACCTTC. Its translation: CASGGTYGYTF. The chain recombines TRBV5-8 with TRBJ1-2; no clear D gene. V lost 7 bases and J lost 4, with 8 bases in between. The CDR3 spans 11 residues. The germline V gene encodes CDR1 SGHTS and CDR2 YDEGEE.

The chain has TRBV29-1 and TRBJ2-1; no clear D gene. Germline assignment: CDR1 SQVTM and CDR2 ANQGSEA. V shed 3 bases and J shed 7 bases, with 10 bases lying between them. The CDR3 has 12 residues. Here the CDR3 DNA reads TGCAGCGTTGATCTACCCCGAAATGAGCAGTTCTTC. This sequence encodes CSVDLPRNEQFF.